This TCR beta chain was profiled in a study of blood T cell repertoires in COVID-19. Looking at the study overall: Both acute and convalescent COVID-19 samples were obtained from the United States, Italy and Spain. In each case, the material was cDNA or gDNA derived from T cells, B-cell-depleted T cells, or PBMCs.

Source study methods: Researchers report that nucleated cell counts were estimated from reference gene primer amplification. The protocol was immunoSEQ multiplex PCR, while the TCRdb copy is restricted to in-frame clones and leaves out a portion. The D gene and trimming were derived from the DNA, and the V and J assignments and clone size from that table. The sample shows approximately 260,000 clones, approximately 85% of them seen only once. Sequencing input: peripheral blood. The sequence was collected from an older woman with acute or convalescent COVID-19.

CDR3 bases: TGTGCCAGCAGCCAAAGGACAGTAGTTTTTGGGGCCAACGTCCTGACTTTC. Protein: CASSQRTVVFGANVLTF. The gene calls are TRBV3-1 (or the pseudogene TRBV3-2) and TRBJ2-6; D possibly corresponds to TRBD1 (6 bases). This CDR3 contains 17 residues. Germline V lookup: CDR1 LGHDT, CDR2 YNNKEL (reference sequence). The V gene lost 2 bases and the J gene lost 3 bases, with 14 bases spanning the gap.